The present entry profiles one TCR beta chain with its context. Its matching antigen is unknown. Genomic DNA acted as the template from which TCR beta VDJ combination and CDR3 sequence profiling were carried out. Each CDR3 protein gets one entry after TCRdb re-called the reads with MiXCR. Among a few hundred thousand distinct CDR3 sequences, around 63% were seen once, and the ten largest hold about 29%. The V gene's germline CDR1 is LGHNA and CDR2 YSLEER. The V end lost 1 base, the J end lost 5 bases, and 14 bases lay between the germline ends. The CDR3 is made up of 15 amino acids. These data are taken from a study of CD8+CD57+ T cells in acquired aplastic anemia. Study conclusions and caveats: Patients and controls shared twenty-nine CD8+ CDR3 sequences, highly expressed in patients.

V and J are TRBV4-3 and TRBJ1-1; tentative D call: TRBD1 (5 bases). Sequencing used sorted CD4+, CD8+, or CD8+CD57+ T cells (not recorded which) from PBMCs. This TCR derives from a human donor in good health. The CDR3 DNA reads TGCGCCAGCAGCCAAGTTGAACGGGGGGTAACTGAAGCTTTCTTT. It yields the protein CASSQVERGVTEAFF.